Below, one TCR beta chain is given with its context. As handled by the study authors: Scientists estimated how many nucleated cells there were by amplifying reference gene primers. Assay: immunoSEQ multiplex PCR; the TCRdb copy retains only in-frame clones and omits some. V, J and clone size are those of that table, while D and trimming were read from the DNA. The top ten clones hold 10% of a sample with some 260,000 clones, approximately 88% of them seen once. This entry is derived from a study of blood T cell repertoires in COVID-19. About the study: The samples span acute and convalescent COVID-19 from the United States, Italy and Spain. From T cells, B-cell-depleted T cells, or PBMCs came the material, which was cDNA or gDNA.

Germline-derived CDR1 and CDR2 are SNHLY and FYNNEI. This CDR3 is built from 14 residues. With 4 bases clipped from V and 6 bases from J, the junction kept 7 bases outside the gene matches. This receptor was identified in a woman in her sixties or seventies with COVID-19, enrolled during active disease. The chain couples TRBV2 to TRBJ2-5; TRBD1 matches 8 bases. Sample: peripheral blood. The CDR3 bases are TGTGCCAGCAGTGGGAGGACAGGGATGCAGACCCAGTACTTC. Residues: CASSGRTGMQTQYF.